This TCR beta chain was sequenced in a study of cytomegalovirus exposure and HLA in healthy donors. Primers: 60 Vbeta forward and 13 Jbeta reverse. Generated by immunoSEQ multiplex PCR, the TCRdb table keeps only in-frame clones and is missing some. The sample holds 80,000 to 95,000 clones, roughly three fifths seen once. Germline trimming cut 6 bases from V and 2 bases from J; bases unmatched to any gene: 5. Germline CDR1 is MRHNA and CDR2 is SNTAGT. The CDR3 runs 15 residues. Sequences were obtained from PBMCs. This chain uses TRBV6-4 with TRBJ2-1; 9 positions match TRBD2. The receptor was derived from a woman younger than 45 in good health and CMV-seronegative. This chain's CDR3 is CASSPGLAPYNEQFF. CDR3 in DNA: TGTGCCAGCAGCCCGGGACTAGCCCCCTACAATGAGCAGTTCTTC.